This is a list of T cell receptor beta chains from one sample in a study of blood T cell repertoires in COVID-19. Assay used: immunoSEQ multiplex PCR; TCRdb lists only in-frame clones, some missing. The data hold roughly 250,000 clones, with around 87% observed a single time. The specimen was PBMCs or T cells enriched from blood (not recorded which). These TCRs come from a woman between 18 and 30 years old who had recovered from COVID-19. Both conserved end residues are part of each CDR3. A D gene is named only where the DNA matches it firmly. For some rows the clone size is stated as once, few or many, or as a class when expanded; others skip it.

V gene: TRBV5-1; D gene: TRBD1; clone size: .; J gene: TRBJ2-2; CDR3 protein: CASSSWAGGTGELFF; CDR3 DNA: TGCGCCAGCAGCTCCTGGGCAGGGGGAACCGGGGAGCTGTTTTTT
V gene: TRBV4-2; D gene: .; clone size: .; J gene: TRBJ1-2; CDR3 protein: CASSQDPEQGRGGYTF; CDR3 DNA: TGTGCCAGCAGCCAAGATCCCGAACAGGGAAGGGGCGGCTACACCTTC
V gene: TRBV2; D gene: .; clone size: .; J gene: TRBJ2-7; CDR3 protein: CASNVFPGRGRYEQYF; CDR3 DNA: TGTGCCAGCAACGTATTCCCGGGGCGGGGGCGGTACGAGCAGTACTTC
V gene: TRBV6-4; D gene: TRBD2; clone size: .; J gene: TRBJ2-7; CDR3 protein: CASSALAGIPYEQYF; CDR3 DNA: TGTGCCAGCAGTGCGCTAGCGGGGATACCTTACGAGCAGTACTTC
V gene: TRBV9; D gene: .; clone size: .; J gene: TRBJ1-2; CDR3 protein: CASSVEPWGYTF; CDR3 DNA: TGTGCCAGCAGCGTAGAGCCGTGGGGCTACACCTTC
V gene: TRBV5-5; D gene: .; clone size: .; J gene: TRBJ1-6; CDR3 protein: CASSWGTSYNSPLHF; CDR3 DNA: TGTGCCAGCAGCTGGGGGACATCTTATAATTCACCCCTCCACTTT
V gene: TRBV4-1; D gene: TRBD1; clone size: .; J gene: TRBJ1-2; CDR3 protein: CASSPYSGQGNYGYTF; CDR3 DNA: TGCGCCAGCAGCCCCTACTCCGGACAGGGAAACTATGGCTACACCTTC
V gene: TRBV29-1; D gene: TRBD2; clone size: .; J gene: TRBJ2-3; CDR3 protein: CSVSASGGQYTQYF; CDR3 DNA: TGCAGCGTTTCCGCTAGCGGGGGCCAATATACGCAGTATTTT
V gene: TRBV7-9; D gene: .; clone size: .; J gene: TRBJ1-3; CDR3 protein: CASSPADGVSGNTIYF; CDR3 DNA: TGTGCCAGCAGCCCGGCAGATGGAGTCTCCGGAAACACCATATATTTT
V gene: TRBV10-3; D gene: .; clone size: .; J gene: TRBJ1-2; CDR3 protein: CAISPPGGGFGYTF; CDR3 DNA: TGTGCCATCAGTCCCCCGGGGGGGGGCTTTGGCTACACCTTC
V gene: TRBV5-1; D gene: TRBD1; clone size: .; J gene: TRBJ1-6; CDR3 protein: CASSLNRGSNSPLHF; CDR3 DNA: TGCGCCAGCAGCTTGAACAGGGGATCTAATTCACCCCTCCACTTT
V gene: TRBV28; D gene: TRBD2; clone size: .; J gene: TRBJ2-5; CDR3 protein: CASSASGGAGETQYF; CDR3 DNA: TGTGCCAGCAGTGCCAGCGGGGGGGCCGGGGAGACCCAGTACTTC
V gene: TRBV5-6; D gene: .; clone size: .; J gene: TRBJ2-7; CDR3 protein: CASSLDVRHHEQYF; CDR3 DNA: TGTGCCAGCAGCTTGGATGTCAGACATCACGAGCAGTACTTC
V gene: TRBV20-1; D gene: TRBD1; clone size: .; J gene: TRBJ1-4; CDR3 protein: CSASDPGTGGEKLFF; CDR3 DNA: TGCAGTGCTAGTGACCCCGGGACAGGAGGAGAAAAACTGTTTTTT
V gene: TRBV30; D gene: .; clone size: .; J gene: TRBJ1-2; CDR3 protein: CAWGAWEADHGYTF; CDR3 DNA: TGTGCCTGGGGAGCATGGGAGGCGGACCATGGCTACACCTTC
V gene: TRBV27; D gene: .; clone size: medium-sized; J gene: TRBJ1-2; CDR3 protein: CASSLEGSLYGYTF; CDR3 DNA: TGTGCCAGCAGTTTGGAAGGGAGCCTCTATGGCTACACCTTC
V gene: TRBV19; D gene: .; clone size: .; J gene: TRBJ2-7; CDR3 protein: CASSSPYAEYF; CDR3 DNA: TGTGCCAGTAGTAGCCCATACGCAGAGTACTTC
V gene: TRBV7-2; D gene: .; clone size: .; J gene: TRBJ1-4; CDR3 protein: CASSDEVEKLFF; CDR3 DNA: TGTGCCAGCAGCGATGAGGTAGAAAAACTGTTTTTT